The next 5 T cell receptor beta chains were all read from a single sample in a study of neurological immune-mediated disorders. Each CDR3 protein gets one entry after TCRdb re-called the 5' RACE reads with MiXCR. The sample lists around 46,000 distinct CDR3 sequences, 4% to 5.5% occurring once. Source material: PBMCs. The receptors stem from a woman aged 60 to 75 with multiple sclerosis.

This clonotype has ten or more counts. The chain recombines TRBV29-1 with TRBJ1-1; tentatively, D is TRBD1 (5 bases). There are 12 residues in the CDR3. Germline CDR1 SQVTM, CDR2 ANQGSEA. Trimming took 6 bases from V and 6 from J, leaving 14 bases between them. As DNA, the CDR3 is TGCAGCGTGGGGGATGCACGCGCTGAAGCTTTCTTT. Residues: CSVGDARAEAFF.

This clonotype came up many times. The chain employs TRBV7-8 and TRBJ2-1; D may be TRBD2 (6 bases). The V and J ends lost 3 bases and 6 bases respectively, with 12 bases between them. This CDR3 has 14 amino acids. In germline, CDR1 is SGHVS, CDR2 FQNEAQ. DNA of the CDR3: TGTGCCAGCAGCTTGGTGGACTACTCCAATGAGCAGTTCTTC. Translating it yields CASSLVDYSNEQFF.

Ten or more counts support this clonotype. The chain employs TRBV29-1 and TRBJ2-2; D gene unclear. V was clipped by 5 bases and J by 5 bases, with 12 bases between them. This CDR3 contains 13 residues. Germline assignment: CDR1 SQVTM and CDR2 ANQGSEA. Here the CDR3 reads CSVSIMETGELFF. DNA for the CDR3: TGCAGCGTTTCCATCATGGAAACCGGGGAGCTGTTTTTT.

J is TRBJ2-7 and V is TRBV29-1; D gene unclear. The V gene's germline CDR1 is SQVTM and CDR2 ANQGSEA. The CDR3 is 14 amino acids. The V end was cut by 8 bases, the J end by 4 bases, with 21 bases between. In DNA, the CDR3 is TGCAGCCCACCTGACGGGTCGTGGACGTACGAGCAGTACGTC. Residues: CSPPDGSWTYEQYV.

In this sample, this clonotype turned up many times. The chain combines TRBV12-3 or TRBV12-4 with TRBJ2-2; D gene unclear. This CDR3 region has 14 residues. V was pared by 6 bases and J by 1 base, with 9 bases between. The CDR3 nucleotides read TGTGCCAGCAGATACGATTTGAACACCGGGGAGCTGTTTTTT. It translates to CASRYDLNTGELFF.